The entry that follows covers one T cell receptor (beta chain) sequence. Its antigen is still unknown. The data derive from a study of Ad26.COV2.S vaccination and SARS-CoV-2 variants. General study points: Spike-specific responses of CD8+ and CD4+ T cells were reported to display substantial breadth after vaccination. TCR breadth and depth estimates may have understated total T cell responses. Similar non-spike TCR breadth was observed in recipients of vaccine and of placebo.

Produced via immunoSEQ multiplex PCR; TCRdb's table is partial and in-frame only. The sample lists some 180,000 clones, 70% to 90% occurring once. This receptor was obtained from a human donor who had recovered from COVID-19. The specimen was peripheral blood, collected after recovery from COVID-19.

CDR3 coding DNA: TGTGCCAGCTCTCCTGCCGGCCAGGGCAATGAGCAGTTCTTC. Protein: CASSPAGQGNEQFF. The chain combines TRBV18 with TRBJ2-1; possibly TRBD1 for D (5 bases). Per the germline V gene, CDR1 is KGHSH and CDR2 is LQKENI. The CDR3 consists of 14 residues. V was cut by 6 bases and J by 6 bases, with 15 bases left in between.